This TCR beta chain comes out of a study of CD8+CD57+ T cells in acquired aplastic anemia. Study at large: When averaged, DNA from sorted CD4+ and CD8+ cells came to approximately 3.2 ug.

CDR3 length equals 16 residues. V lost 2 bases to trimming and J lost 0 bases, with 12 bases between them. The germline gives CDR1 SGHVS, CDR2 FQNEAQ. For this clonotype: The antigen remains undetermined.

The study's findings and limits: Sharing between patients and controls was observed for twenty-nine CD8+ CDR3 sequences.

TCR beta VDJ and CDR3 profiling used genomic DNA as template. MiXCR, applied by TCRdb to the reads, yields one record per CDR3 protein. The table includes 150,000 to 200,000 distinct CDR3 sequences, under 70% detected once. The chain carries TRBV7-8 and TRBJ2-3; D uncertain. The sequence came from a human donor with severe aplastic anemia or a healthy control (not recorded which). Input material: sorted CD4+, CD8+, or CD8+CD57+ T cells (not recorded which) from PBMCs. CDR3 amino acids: CASSLYPSGSTDTQYF. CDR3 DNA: TGTGCCAGCAGCTTATATCCCTCTGGGAGCACAGATACGCAGTATTTT.